These 19 T cell receptor beta chains originate from one sample sequenced in a study of identical twins' blood T cells. TCRdb reprocessed the 5' RACE reads via MiXCR and lists one record per CDR3 protein. The repertoire includes a few hundred thousand distinct CDR3 sequences, more than 25% of them detected once, and about 6% sits in the top ten. Sample: PBMCs. These TCRs come from a woman aged 18 to 50 in good health.

The sample holds a few counts of this clonotype. This rearrangement joins TRBV6-6 to TRBJ1-2; no reliable D call. CDR1 and CDR2 (germline): MNHNY, SVGAGI (reference sequence). This CDR3 has 15 amino acids. V dropped 3 bases and J dropped 8 bases, with 19 bases sitting between them. CDR3 protein: CASSYEAIILPGYTF. The DNA for the CDR3 is TGTGCCAGCAGTTATGAGGCCATAATATTACCCGGCTACACCTTC.

This clonotype was counted a few times. V usage is TRBV6-5 and J usage is TRBJ2-7; D is unresolved. Germline lookup yields CDR1 MNHEY and CDR2 SVGAGI. The CDR3 contains 11 residues. V lost 8 bases and J lost 3, with 8 bases in between. CDR3 protein: CASGPYYEQYF. CDR3 nucleotide sequence: TGTGCCAGCGGGCCCTACTACGAGCAGTACTTC.

This clonotype was picked up many times. This chain uses TRBV29-1 with TRBJ1-1; D gene unclear. V was clipped by 4 bases and J by 0 bases, with 12 bases between them. The germline CDR1 and CDR2 sequences are SQVTM and ANQGSEA. This CDR3 is 14 amino acids long. CDR3 in DNA: TGCAGCGTTGCCCGGGAGGTTATGAACACTGAAGCTTTCTTT. As protein: CSVAREVMNTEAFF. Full variable domain (rest looked up from reference TRBV29-1 and TRBJ1-1): SAVISQKPSRDICQRGTSLTIQCQVDSQVTMMFWYRQQPGQSLTLIATANQGSEATYESGFVIDKFPISRPNLTFSTLTVSNMSPEDSSIYLCSVAREVMNTEAFFGQGTRLTVV.

The chain is built from TRBV7-9 and TRBJ1-1, with a weak D call TRBD1 (5 bases). CDR3 length: 15 residues. Trimming took off 5 bases at V and 4 bases at J, with 17 bases between the two ends. Germline V gives CDR1 SEHNR, CDR2 FQNEAQ (reference sequence). This CDR3 reads CASSRWLGQGTEAFF. CDR3 in DNA: TGTGCCAGCAGCCGTTGGCTCGGGCAGGGCACTGAAGCTTTCTTT.

This clonotype was detected many times. The chain uses TRBV5-6 and TRBJ1-1; TRBD1 is a possible D gene (6 bases). Per the germline V gene, CDR1 is SGHDT and CDR2 is YYEEEE. Trimming cost V 2 bases and J 0 bases, with 8 bases left between them. The CDR3 totals 14 residues. CDR3 amino acids: CASSLGQMNTEAFF. DNA of the CDR3: TGTGCCAGCAGCTTAGGACAGATGAACACTGAAGCTTTCTTT.

The rearrangement joins TRBV6-5 to TRBJ2-3, with D tentatively TRBD2 (5 bases). This CDR3 comprises 14 residues. Germline CDR1 reads MNHEY; CDR2 reads SVGAGI. V shed 3 bases and J shed 7 bases, with 14 bases lying between them. The CDR3 coding sequence is TGTGCCAGCAGTTATAGTGCGGGCCTCAATACGCAGTATTTT. Translating it yields CASSYSAGLNTQYF.

The count of this clonotype is one. The chain joins TRBV6-1 to TRBJ1-1; a weak D match, TRBD1 (5 bases). CDR3 length: 13 residues. V lost 1 base to trimming and J lost 7 bases, with 10 bases between them. CDR1 and CDR2 from the germline V gene are MNHNS and SASEGT. The CDR3 sequence is CASSEVGGIEAFF. The DNA for the CDR3 is TGTGCCAGCAGTGAAGTCGGGGGAATTGAAGCTTTCTTT.

This clonotype was counted a few times. The V gene is TRBV27, the J gene TRBJ1-2, with a possible D match to TRBD1 (5 bases). CDR3 length: 12 amino acids. Per germline, CDR1 MNHEY and CDR2 SMNVEV (reference sequence). The ends were cut back, 8 bases at V and 1 base at J, with 8 bases in the middle. CDR3 nucleotides: TGTGCCAGCGGGGGATATAACTATGGCTACACCTTC. Translation: CASGGYNYGYTF.

This clonotype has a handful of counts. This rearrangement joins TRBV7-3 to TRBJ2-1; D is perhaps TRBD1 (6 bases). This CDR3 contains 15 residues. Germline CDR1 SGHTA, CDR2 FQGTGA. V was shortened by 1 base and J by 4 bases, with 11 bases between the two germline ends. The CDR3 DNA reads as TGTGCCAGCAGCTTAATTCGGACAGTGTACAATGAGCAGTTCTTC. This translates into CASSLIRTVYNEQFF.

This clonotype has only a few counts. The chain has TRBV6-4 and TRBJ1-6, with 8 bases matching TRBD1. The germline gives CDR1 MRHNA, CDR2 SNTAGT. The CDR3 is 14 amino acids. Losses at the gene ends were 6 bases for V and 7 bases for J; bases not matched to a gene: 5. In DNA, the CDR3 is TGTGCCAGCAGCCGGGACAGGATGAATTCACCCCTCCACTTT. It translates to CASSRDRMNSPLHF.

The V and J genes are TRBV20-1 and TRBJ1-1; 7 bases line up with TRBD1. The trim removed 4 bases at V and 5 bases at J, leaving 7 bases unmatched. Germline loops: CDR1 DFQATT, CDR2 SNEGSKA (reference sequence). This CDR3 comprises 13 residues. The CDR3 sequence is CSAKAGQMTEAFF. The DNA of the CDR3 is TGCAGTGCTAAGGCGGGACAGATGACTGAAGCTTTCTTT.

The chain uses TRBV23-1 and TRBJ2-1; the match to TRBD1 covers 11 bases. TRBV23-1 is an open reading frame, and its role is uncertain. V was pared by 9 bases and J by 4 bases, with 11 bases of the junction left unmatched. CDR3 size: 16 residues. CDR3 in DNA: TGCGCCAGTCCCTTTTCTGGGACAGGGGGTTACAATGAGCAGTTCTTC. Translating gives CASPFSGTGGYNEQFF.

The rearrangement joins TRBV20-1 to TRBJ2-2; D is possibly TRBD1 or TRBD2 (5 bases each). The germline gives CDR1 DFQATT, CDR2 SNEGSKA (reference sequence). The CDR3 length is 14 residues. CDR3 in amino acids: CSAAGTANTGELFF. CDR3 in DNA: TGCAGCGCAGCCGGGACCGCGAACACCGGGGAGCTGTTTTTT.

This sequence joins TRBV4-3 and TRBJ1-2; D remains unclear. CDR3 length equals 15 residues. V was cut by 0 bases and J by 3 bases, with 11 bases left in between. Germline values: CDR1 LGHNA, CDR2 YSLEER. This CDR3 is CASSQDDRSYYGYTF. The CDR3 nucleotides are TGCGCCAGCAGCCAAGACGATAGGAGCTACTATGGCTACACCTTC.

Only one count was recorded for this clonotype. V and J are TRBV2 and TRBJ1-4; TRBD1 is a possible D gene (6 bases). V lost 7 bases to trimming and J lost 0 bases, with 15 bases between them. CDR1 and CDR2 (germline): SNHLY, FYNNEI. There are 16 residues in the CDR3. This CDR3 reads CASTLDRITTNEKLFF. The CDR3 nucleotides read TGTGCCAGCACCCTAGACAGGATCACAACTAATGAAAAACTGTTTTTT.

This chain links TRBV6-1 with TRBJ1-1; a possible D gene is TRBD1 (5 bases). The CDR3 length is 15 residues. The V and J ends lost 0 bases and 5 bases respectively, with 13 bases between them. Germline V CDR1 and CDR2: MNHNS, SASEGT. CDR3 sequence reads: CASSEAGRGSTEAFF. The CDR3 nucleotides read TGTGCCAGCAGTGAAGCAGGCCGGGGGAGTACTGAAGCTTTCTTT.

The table lists this clonotype with a few counts. V and J are TRBV5-1 and TRBJ1-1, with TRBD1 identical over 7 bases. After removal of 6 bases from V and 1 base from J, the junction contained 6 bases not matched to a gene. This CDR3 region has 14 residues. Per the germline V gene, CDR1 is SGHRS and CDR2 is YFSETQ. The CDR3 loop reads CASTGGQPNTEAFF. For the CDR3, the DNA is TGCGCCAGCACCGGGGGACAGCCGAACACTGAAGCTTTCTTT.

A few counts support this clonotype. The chain links TRBV5-1 to TRBJ1-1; unclear D gene. CDR1 SGHRS and CDR2 YFSETQ come from the germline V gene. Trimming took off 0 bases at V and 0 bases at J, with 9 bases between the two ends. The CDR3 has 15 amino acids. The CDR3, as DNA: TGCGCCAGCAGCTTGGAGCGGTACATGAACACTGAAGCTTTCTTT. Residues: CASSLERYMNTEAFF.

This clonotype occurred a few times. The CDR3 DNA reads TGTGCCAGCAAAAGCCACCAGACCCAGTACTTC. This encodes CASKSHQTQYF. The chain carries TRBV25-1 and TRBJ2-5; no clear D gene. There are 11 residues in the CDR3. The germline gives CDR1 MGHDK, CDR2 SYGVNS. Trimming removed 7 bases at V and 6 bases at J, with 9 bases between.